A selection of T cell receptor beta chains follows, all from one sample in a study of identical twins. One entry per CDR3 protein results from TCRdb running MiXCR on the 5' RACE reads. This sample has about 700,000 distinct CDR3 sequences, with around 8.6% found just once. Separately, the same data were catalogued under a study of yellow fever vaccine responses in identical twins.

Sample: PBMCs. The receptors originated from a woman under 30 in good health. The CDR3 runs from the conserved cysteine through the conserved F or W. Fields, in order: J gene, V gene, clone size, D gene, CDR3 DNA, CDR3 protein. A D gene is named only where the DNA matches it firmly. Size tells how often a clone was seen (once, few, many) or the class of an expanded clone, and some rows leave it out.

TRBJ2-1 | TRBV29-1 | NA | TRBD2 | TGCAGCGTTGAAGATCCACTAGCGGGAGGCTATGAGCAGTTCTTC | CSVEDPLAGGYEQFF
TRBJ2-3 | TRBV10-3 | NA | TRBD2 | TGTGCCATCAGTGGGATTACTAGCGGGCGCACAGATACGCAGTATTTT | CAISGITSGRTDTQYF
TRBJ2-5 | TRBV21-1 | few | NA | TGTGCCAGCAGCAACTGGCCTAGCGGGAGCCCAGAGACCCAGTACTTC | CASSNWPSGSPETQYF
TRBJ2-7 | TRBV6-2/TRBV6-3 | few | TRBD2 | TGTGCCAGCTGCTCCTGGACTAGCGGGGCCAAGAGACACGAGCAGTACTTC | CASCSWTSGAKRHEQYF
TRBJ2-1 | TRBV4-2 | many | NA | TGTGCCAGCAGCCAACGGAGGGACCCTCCCAACAATGAGCAGTTCTTC | CASSQRRDPPNNEQFF
TRBJ2-7 | TRBV7-2 | few | TRBD1 | TGTGCCAGCAGCTTAGGACAGGGCAACTCCTACGAGCAGTACTTC | CASSLGQGNSYEQYF
TRBJ2-7 | TRBV27 | NA | NA | TGTGCCAGCAGTTTATCCCCCAAACCTCTCGAGCAGTACTTC | CASSLSPKPLEQYF
TRBJ2-5 | TRBV6-5 | few | NA | TGTGCCAGCAGTTCGGGACCGAGGGAGACCCAGTACTTC | CASSSGPRETQYF
TRBJ2-2 | TRBV14 | NA | NA | TGTGCCAGCAGCCAGCTAGCGACTAGGAACACCGGGGAGCTGTTTTTT | CASSQLATRNTGELFF
TRBJ2-3 | TRBV27 | NA | NA | TGTGCCAGCATATACTTCACAGATACGCAGTATTTT | CASIYFTDTQYF
TRBJ2-7 | TRBV12-3/TRBV12-4 | many | TRBD2 | TGTGCCAGCAGTTCCATAGCGGGGGTGCATAGCGAGCAGTACTTC | CASSSIAGVHSEQYF
TRBJ2-3 | TRBV7-6 | NA | NA | TGTGCCAGCAGCTTAGGGGCTAGCGACAGCACAGATACGCAGTATTTT | CASSLGASDSTDTQYF
TRBJ1-1 | TRBV6-5 | NA | TRBD1 | TGTGCCAGCAGTTACACACTTCCAGGGGGGGCTGGGACTGAAGCTTTCTTT | CASSYTLPGGAGTEAFF
TRBJ2-3 | TRBV28 | NA | TRBD1 | TGTGCCAGCAGTCCCAGACAGGGGGTCACAGATACGCAGTATTTT | CASSPRQGVTDTQYF
TRBJ2-2 | TRBV24-1 | many | TRBD1 | TGTGCCACCAGTGATTTCGGACAGGGGACACTCGGGGAGCTGTTTTTT | CATSDFGQGTLGELFF
TRBJ1-6 | TRBV12-3/TRBV12-4 | few | NA | TGTGCCAGCAGTTGGGACACCGGGGGTTCACCCCTCCACTTT | CASSWDTGGSPLHF
TRBJ1-6 | TRBV27 | NA | NA | TGTGCCAGCAGTTTCCAGAGCTATAATTCACCCCTCCACTTT | CASSFQSYNSPLHF
TRBJ1-5 | TRBV6-1 | many | NA | TGTGCCAGCGGTGACAGGAGCAATCAGCCCCAGCATTTT | CASGDRSNQPQHF
TRBJ2-2 | TRBV12-3/TRBV12-4 | many | NA | TGTGCCAGCAGTTTCCCCCAGGGGGGGGTCACCGGGGAGCTGTTTTTT | CASSFPQGGVTGELFF
TRBJ2-5 | TRBV10-3 | few | TRBD2 | TGTGCCATCAGCGGACTAGCGGGAGATGGGGAGACCCAGTACTTC | CAISGLAGDGETQYF
TRBJ2-7 | TRBV6-5 | NA | NA | TGTGCCAGCAGTTACTCGGACCCGGGACGAAGCTACGAGCAGTACTTC | CASSYSDPGRSYEQYF
TRBJ1-1 | TRBV6-2/TRBV6-3 | few | NA | TGTGCCAGCATAGCCGACGGGGTGAACACTGAAGCTTTCTTT | CASIADGVNTEAFF
TRBJ2-5 | TRBV12-3/TRBV12-4 | NA | TRBD2 | TGTGCCAGCAGTGCGACTAGCGGGAACCAAGAGACCCAGTACTTC | CASSATSGNQETQYF
TRBJ2-1 | TRBV4-2 | few | TRBD2 | TGTGCCAGCAGCCAAGTAGCGGGGGGCTACAATGAGCAGTTCTTC | CASSQVAGGYNEQFF
TRBJ2-2 | TRBV15 | few | TRBD2 | TGTGCCACCGCCCGGGACTACACGAACACCGGGGAGCTGTTTTTT | CATARDYTNTGELFF
TRBJ2-2 | TRBV5-6 | NA | NA | TGTGCCAGCAGCTCCCCCGGCCCGGGCGGGGAGCTGTTTTTT | CASSSPGPGGELFF
TRBJ2-5 | TRBV5-1 | many | NA | TGCGCCAGCAAGGTACAAGAGACCCAGTACTTC | CASKVQETQYF
TRBJ2-5 | TRBV9 | many | TRBD2 | TGTGCCAGCAGCGTAGTTAGCGGGGGCCAAGAGACCCAGTACTTC | CASSVVSGGQETQYF
TRBJ1-2 | TRBV4-3 | NA | NA | TGCGCCAGCAGCCAAGACCGAGACAGGATCTATGGCTACACCTTC | CASSQDRDRIYGYTF
TRBJ2-3 | TRBV6-1 | NA | NA | TGTGCCAGCAGTCGGGACGGACGCACAGATACGCAGTATTTT | CASSRDGRTDTQYF
TRBJ2-2 | TRBV11-3 | few | TRBD2 | TGTGCCAGCAGCCGCTCACGGGGGGTCCTGGGGACCGGGGAGCTGTTTTTT | CASSRSRGVLGTGELFF
TRBJ2-7 | TRBV7-9 | few | NA | TGTGCCAGCAGCAGCCCGACAGTCGACGAGCAGTACTTC | CASSSPTVDEQYF
TRBJ2-7 | TRBV6-2/TRBV6-3 | few | TRBD1 | TGTGCCACCGGACAGGGGGCCCCCGAGCAGTACTTC | CATGQGAPEQYF
TRBJ1-4 | TRBV5-1 | many | NA | TGCGCCAGCAGCCCCATCGGGACACCGAATGAAAAACTGTTTTTT | CASSPIGTPNEKLFF